The 16 T cell receptor beta chains in this list originate from one sample, sequenced in a study of OX40 agonist ivuxolimab in advanced cancers. The method was immunoSEQ multiplex PCR; TCRdb's version includes in-frame clones alone and lacks a portion of them. There are tens of thousands of clones in the sample; approximately 86% occur only once, and about 1.9% lies in the top ten. The specimen comprised CD4+ or CD8+ T cells sorted from blood, sampled in a trial of the OX40 agonist ivuxolimab. Source of these receptors: an adult with an advanced solid tumor such as melanoma, head and neck, liver or kidney cancer.

This clone was seen a few times. The chain carries TRBV19 and TRBJ1-3; no clear D. CDR1 is LNHDA, CDR2 SQIVND, per germline (reference sequence). The CDR3 length is 15 residues. Trimming left V 5 bases short and J 0 bases short, with 11 bases between. In DNA form, the CDR3 reads TGTGCCAGTAGTTTTGACAAGAGCTCTGGAAACACCATATATTTT. As protein: CASSFDKSSGNTIYF.

The CDR3 region is CASSQTSGTYNEQFF. The CDR3 DNA reads TGTGCCAGCAGCCAGACTAGCGGGACTTACAATGAGCAGTTCTTC. The gene calls are TRBV7-9 and TRBJ2-1; 11 bases agree with TRBD2. V gave up 5 bases and J gave up 4 bases; unmatched junction bases: 4. The CDR3 is made up of 15 amino acids. From germline, CDR1 is SEHNR and CDR2 FQNEAQ (reference sequence).

The rearrangement uses TRBV5-8 and TRBJ2-6; D gene unclear. This CDR3 comprises 13 residues. With 0 bases removed from V and 5 bases from J, the gap between germline ends came to 3 bases. Germline V lookup: CDR1 SGHTS, CDR2 YDEGEE. The CDR3 reads CASSLARANVLTF. The CDR3 region has the DNA TGTGCCAGCAGCTTGGCACGGGCCAACGTCCTGACTTTC.

The chain couples TRBV5-5 to TRBJ1-6; tentative D call: TRBD1 (6 bases). Trimming removed 4 bases at V and 2 bases at J, with 13 bases between. Germline V gene lookup returns CDR1 SGHKS and CDR2 YYEKEE (reference sequence). This CDR3 comprises 16 residues. Here the CDR3 DNA reads TGTGCCAGCAGCCTAAACAGGGTACCCTATAATTCACCCCTCCACTTT. This gives the protein CASSLNRVPYNSPLHF.

The chain is built from TRBV9 and TRBJ1-3; D remains unclear. Germline V gene sequence: CDR1 SGDLS, CDR2 YYNGEE. This CDR3 contains 13 residues. With 7 bases removed from V and 1 base from J, the gap between germline ends came to 9 bases. CDR3 DNA sequence: TGTGCCAGCGGCTCTATTTCTGGAAACACCATATATTTT. Protein product: CASGSISGNTIYF.

Comments on this clone: Sequence at one end of the junction differs from germline and may be a read error. V is TRBV7-2 and J is TRBJ2-5; 13 nucleotides line up with TRBD2. The CDR3 has 16 residues. CDR1 is SGHTA, CDR2 FQGNSA, per germline. CDR3 loop: CASSPRLAGGQEAQYF. The DNA of the CDR3 is TGTGCCAGCAGTCCCAGACTAGCGGGGGGACAAGAGGCCCAGTACTTC.

This rearrangement joins TRBV7-2 to TRBJ2-7, with 7 positions matching TRBD1. The length of the CDR3 is 15 residues. V was pared by 5 bases and J by 1 base, with 8 bases of the junction left unmatched. Germline-derived CDR1 and CDR2 are SGHTA and FQGNSA. Here the CDR3 DNA reads TGTGCCAGCAGCCGGGACAGCCTTAGTTCCTACGAGCAGTACTTC. Translated, it gives CASSRDSLSSYEQYF. The whole variable domain, filled in from reference TRBV7-2 and TRBJ2-7, reads GAGVSQSPSNKVTEKGKDVELRCDPISGHTALYWYRQSLGQGLEFLIYFQGNSAPDKSGLPSDRFSAERTGGSVSTLTIQRTQQEDSAVYLCASSRDSLSSYEQYFGPGTRLTVT.

The V and J genes are TRBV7-3 and TRBJ2-7; 13 bases agree with TRBD2. CDR3 length: 16 amino acids. Germline-derived CDR1 and CDR2 are SGHTA and FQGTGA. V gave up 5 bases and J gave up 3 bases; unmatched junction bases: 7. This CDR3 is CASSPSGLAGDYEQYF. CDR3 bases: TGTGCCAGCAGCCCCTCAGGACTAGCGGGAGACTACGAGCAGTACTTC.

The V and J genes are TRBV2 and TRBJ2-1; TRBD2 is a possible D gene (7 bases). CDR1 SNHLY and CDR2 FYNNEI come from the germline V gene. The CDR3 is 16 amino acids. V lost 1 base, J lost 2 bases, and 12 bases lay in between. CDR3 sequence reads: CASSEGGGGTYNEQFF. As DNA, the CDR3 is TGTGCCAGCAGTGAAGGGGGAGGGGGTACCTACAATGAGCAGTTCTTC.

The CDR3 DNA reads as TGTGCCAGCAGTAGCGACAGGCAGCAAGAGACCCAGTACTTC. Its protein product is CASSSDRQQETQYF. V and J are TRBV2 and TRBJ2-5; D may be TRBD1 (6 bases). This CDR3 is 14 amino acids long. V was shortened by 5 bases and J by 2 bases, with 12 bases between the two germline ends. Germline V gene data show CDR1 as SNHLY and CDR2 as FYNNEI.

This chain uses TRBV19 with TRBJ1-4; 12 nucleotides align to TRBD1. V gave up 4 bases and J gave up 8 bases; unmatched junction bases: 8. The CDR3 extends over 16 amino acids. The germline CDR1 and CDR2 sequences are LNHDA and SQIVND (reference sequence). The CDR3 DNA is TGTGCCAGTAGTAGCGGGACAGGGGGCGTTGAGGAAAAACTGTTTTTT. It specifies CASSSGTGGVEEKLFF.

CDR3 sequence reads: CASGLVNSNEQFF. CDR3 bases: TGTGCTAGTGGTTTGGTAAACAGCAATGAGCAGTTCTTC. The J gene is TRBJ2-1, the V gene TRBV12-5; D uncertain. The CDR3 runs 13 residues. V was pared by 0 bases and J by 6 bases, with 6 bases between. CDR1 LGHNT and CDR2 FRNRAP come from the germline V gene. The full variable domain, its missing parts supplied by reference TRBV12-5 and TRBJ2-1, is DARVTQTPRHKVTEMGQEVTMRCQPILGHNTVFWYRQTMMQGLELLAYFRNRAPLDDSGMPKDRFSAEMPDATLATLKIQPSEPRDSAVYFCASGLVNSNEQFFGPGTRLTVL.

This clone was observed a few times. The chain couples TRBV7-8 to TRBJ2-2; the D gene could be TRBD1 or TRBD2 (5 bases each). This CDR3 region has 15 residues. Looked up from germline, CDR1 is SGHVS and CDR2 is FQNEAQ. V gave up 0 bases and J gave up 6 bases, with 11 bases separating them. CDR3 residues: CASSLAGPAPGELFF. DNA of the CDR3: TGTGCCAGCAGCTTAGCGGGACCGGCCCCCGGGGAGCTGTTTTTT.

The chain couples TRBV28 to TRBJ1-6; D is unclear. The CDR3 spans 13 residues. V lost 3 bases and J 6 bases, leaving 6 bases between the germline ends. Germline CDR1 and CDR2: MDHEN and SYDVKM. In DNA form, the CDR3 reads TGTGCCAGCAGTTTTGCCCCTAATTCACCCCTCCACTTT. Protein product: CASSFAPNSPLHF.

The chain is built from TRBV7-6 and TRBJ1-2; no definite D call. The CDR3 consists of 15 residues. V gave up 5 bases and J gave up 7 bases, with 20 bases separating them. Germline CDR1 reads SGHVS; CDR2 reads FNYEAQ. The DNA for the CDR3 is TGTGCCAGCAGCCCTACCGGGCAAATTGATTCTGGCTACACCTTC. As protein: CASSPTGQIDSGYTF.

This clone came up once. The chain recombines TRBV5-8 with TRBJ2-6, with TRBD1 matching over 7 bases. J was trimmed by 2 bases and V by 1 base; bases with no gene match: 6. CDR3 length equals 17 residues. Germline values: CDR1 SGHTS, CDR2 YDEGEE. The chain's CDR3 is CASSLFLGGTGANVLTF. CDR3 nucleotide sequence: TGTGCCAGCAGCTTGTTCCTAGGGGGCACTGGGGCCAACGTCCTGACTTTC. Drawing the rest from reference TRBV5-8 and TRBJ2-6, the complete variable domain is EAGVTQSPTHLIKTRGQQATLRCSPISGHTSVYWYQQALGLGLQFLLWYDEGEERNRGNFPPRFSGRQFPNYSSELNVNALELEDSALYLCASSLFLGGTGANVLTFGAGSRLTVL.